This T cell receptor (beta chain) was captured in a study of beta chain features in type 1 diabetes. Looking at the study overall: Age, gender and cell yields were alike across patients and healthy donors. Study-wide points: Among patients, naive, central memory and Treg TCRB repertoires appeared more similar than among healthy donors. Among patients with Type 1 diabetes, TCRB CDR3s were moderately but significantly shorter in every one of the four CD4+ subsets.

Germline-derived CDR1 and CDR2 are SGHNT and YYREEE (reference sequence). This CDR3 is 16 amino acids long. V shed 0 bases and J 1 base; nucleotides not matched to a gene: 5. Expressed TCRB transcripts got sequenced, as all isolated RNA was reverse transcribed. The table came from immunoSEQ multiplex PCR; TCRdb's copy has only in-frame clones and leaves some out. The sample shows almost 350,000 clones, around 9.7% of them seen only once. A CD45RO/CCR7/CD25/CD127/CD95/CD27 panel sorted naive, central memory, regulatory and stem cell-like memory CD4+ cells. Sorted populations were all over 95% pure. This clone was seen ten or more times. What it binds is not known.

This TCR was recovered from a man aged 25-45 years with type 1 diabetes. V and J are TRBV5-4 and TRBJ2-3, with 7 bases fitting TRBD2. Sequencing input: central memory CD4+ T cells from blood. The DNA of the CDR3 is TGTGCCAGCAGCTTGGCCGGGGGGATTGGCACAGATACGCAGTATTTT. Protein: CASSLAGGIGTDTQYF.